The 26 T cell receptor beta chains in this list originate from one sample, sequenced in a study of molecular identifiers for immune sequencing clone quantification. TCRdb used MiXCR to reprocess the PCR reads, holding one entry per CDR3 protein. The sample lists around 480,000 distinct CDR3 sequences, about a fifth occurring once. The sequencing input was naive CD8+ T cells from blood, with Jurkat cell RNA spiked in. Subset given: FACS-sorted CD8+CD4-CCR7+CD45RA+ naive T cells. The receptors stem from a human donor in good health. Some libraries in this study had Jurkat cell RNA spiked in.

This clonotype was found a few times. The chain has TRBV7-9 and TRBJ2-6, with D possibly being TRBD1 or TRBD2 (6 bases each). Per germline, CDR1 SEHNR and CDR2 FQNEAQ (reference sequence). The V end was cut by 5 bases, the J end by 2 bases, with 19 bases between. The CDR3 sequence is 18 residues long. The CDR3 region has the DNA TGTGCCAGCAGCCCCTCCACGGGGGCGCGTCCTGGGGCCAACGTCCTGACTTTC. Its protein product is CASSPSTGARPGANVLTF.

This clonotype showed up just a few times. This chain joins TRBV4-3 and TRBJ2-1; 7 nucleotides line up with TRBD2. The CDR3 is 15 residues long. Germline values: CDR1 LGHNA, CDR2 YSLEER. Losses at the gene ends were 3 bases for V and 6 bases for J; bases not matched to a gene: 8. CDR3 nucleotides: TGCGCCAGCAGCCAGACTAGCATTTCCCCCAATGAGCAGTTCTTC. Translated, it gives CASSQTSISPNEQFF.

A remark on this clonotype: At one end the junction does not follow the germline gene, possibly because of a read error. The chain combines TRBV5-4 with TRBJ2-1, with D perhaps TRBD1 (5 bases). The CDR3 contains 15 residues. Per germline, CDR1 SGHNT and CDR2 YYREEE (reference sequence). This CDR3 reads CASSPRAGYYNELFF. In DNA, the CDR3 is TGTGCCAGCAGCCCCCGGGCAGGGTACTACAATGAGCTGTTCTTC.

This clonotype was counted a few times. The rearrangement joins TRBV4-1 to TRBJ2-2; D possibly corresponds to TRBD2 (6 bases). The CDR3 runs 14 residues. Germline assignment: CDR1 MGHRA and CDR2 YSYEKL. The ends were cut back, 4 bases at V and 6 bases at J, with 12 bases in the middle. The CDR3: CASSPGWGAGELFF. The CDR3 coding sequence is TGCGCCAGCAGCCCGGGTTGGGGGGCCGGGGAGCTGTTTTTT.

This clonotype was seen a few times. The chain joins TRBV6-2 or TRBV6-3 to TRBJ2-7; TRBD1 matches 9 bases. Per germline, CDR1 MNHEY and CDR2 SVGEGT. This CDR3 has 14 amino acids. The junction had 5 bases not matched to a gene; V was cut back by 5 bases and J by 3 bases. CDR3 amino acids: CASSNRDRVYEQYF. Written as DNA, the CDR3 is TGTGCCAGCAGTAACCGGGACAGGGTCTACGAGCAGTACTTC.

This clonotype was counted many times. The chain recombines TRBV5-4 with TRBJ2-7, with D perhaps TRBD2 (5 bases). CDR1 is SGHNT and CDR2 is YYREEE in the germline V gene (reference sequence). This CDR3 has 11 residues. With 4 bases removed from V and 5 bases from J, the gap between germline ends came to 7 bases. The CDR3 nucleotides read TGTGCCAGCAGCCTTAGCGACGAGCAGTACTTC. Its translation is CASSLSDEQYF. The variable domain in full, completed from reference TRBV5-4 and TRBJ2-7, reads ETGVTQSPTHLIKTRGQQVTLRCSSQSGHNTVSWYQQALGQGPQFIFQYYREEENGRGNFPPRFSGLQFPNYSSELNVNALELDDSALYLCASSLSDEQYFGPGTRLTVT.

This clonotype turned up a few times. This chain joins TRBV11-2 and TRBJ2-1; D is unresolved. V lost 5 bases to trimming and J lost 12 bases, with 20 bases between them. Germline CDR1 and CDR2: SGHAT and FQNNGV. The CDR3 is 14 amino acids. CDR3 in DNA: TGTGCCAGCAGCCTCCCCTTAGGCCCCCGTGTGCAGTTCTTC. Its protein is CASSLPLGPRVQFF.

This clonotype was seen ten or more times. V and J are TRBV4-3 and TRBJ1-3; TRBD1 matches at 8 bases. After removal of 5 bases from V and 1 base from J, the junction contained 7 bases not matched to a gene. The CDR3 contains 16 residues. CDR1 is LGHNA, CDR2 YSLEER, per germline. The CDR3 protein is CASSGYRGGSGNTIYF. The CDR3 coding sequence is TGCGCCAGCAGCGGGTACAGGGGGGGTTCTGGAAACACCATATATTTT.

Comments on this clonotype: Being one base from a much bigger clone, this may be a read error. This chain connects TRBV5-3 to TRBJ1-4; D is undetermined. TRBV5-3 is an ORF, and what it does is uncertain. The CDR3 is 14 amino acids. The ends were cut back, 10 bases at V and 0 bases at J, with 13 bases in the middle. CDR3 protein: CAARSGTTNEKLFF. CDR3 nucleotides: TGTGCCGCCCGCTCAGGCACAACTAATGAAAAACTGTTTTTT.

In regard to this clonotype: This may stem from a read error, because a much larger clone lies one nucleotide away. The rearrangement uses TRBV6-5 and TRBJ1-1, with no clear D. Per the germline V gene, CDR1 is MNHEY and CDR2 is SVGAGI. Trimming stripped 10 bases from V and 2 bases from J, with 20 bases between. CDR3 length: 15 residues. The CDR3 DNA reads TGTGCCAACACCCTAAAAGAGAGGGCCAACACTGAAGCTTTCTTT. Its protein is CANTLKERANTEAFF.

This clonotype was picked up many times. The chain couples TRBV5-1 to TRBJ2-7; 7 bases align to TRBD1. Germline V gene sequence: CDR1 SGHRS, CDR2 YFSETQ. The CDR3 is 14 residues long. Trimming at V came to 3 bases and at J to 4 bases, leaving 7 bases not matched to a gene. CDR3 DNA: TGCGCCAGCAGCTGGACAGGCCCCCATTACGAGCAGTACTTC. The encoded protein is CASSWTGPHYEQYF.

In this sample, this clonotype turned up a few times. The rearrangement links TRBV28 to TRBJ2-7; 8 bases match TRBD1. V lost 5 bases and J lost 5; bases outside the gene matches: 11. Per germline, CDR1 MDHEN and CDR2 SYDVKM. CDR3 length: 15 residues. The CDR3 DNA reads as TGTGCCAGCAGTCCATTCCGGACAGGGAACCACGAGCAGTACTTC. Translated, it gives CASSPFRTGNHEQYF.

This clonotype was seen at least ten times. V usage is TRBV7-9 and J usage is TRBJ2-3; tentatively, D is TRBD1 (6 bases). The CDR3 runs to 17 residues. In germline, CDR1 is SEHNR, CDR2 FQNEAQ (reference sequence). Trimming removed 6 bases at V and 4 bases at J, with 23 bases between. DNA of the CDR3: TGTGCCAGCAGTCCAACCCTGGTGGACAGAGACGCAGATACGCAGTATTTT. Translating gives CASSPTLVDRDADTQYF.

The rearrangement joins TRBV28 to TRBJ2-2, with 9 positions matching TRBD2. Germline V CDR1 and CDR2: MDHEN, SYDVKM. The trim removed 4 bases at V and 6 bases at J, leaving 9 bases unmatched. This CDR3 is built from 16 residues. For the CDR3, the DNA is TGTGCCAGCAGTTGGATAGCGGGAGTGCCTGCCGGGGAGCTGTTTTTT. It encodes CASSWIAGVPAGELFF. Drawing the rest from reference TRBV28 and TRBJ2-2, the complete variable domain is DVKVTQSSRYLVKRTGEKVFLECVQDMDHENMFWYRQDPGLGLRLIYFSYDVKMKEKGDIPEGYSVSREKKERFSLILESASTNQTSMYLCASSWIAGVPAGELFFGEGSRLTVL.

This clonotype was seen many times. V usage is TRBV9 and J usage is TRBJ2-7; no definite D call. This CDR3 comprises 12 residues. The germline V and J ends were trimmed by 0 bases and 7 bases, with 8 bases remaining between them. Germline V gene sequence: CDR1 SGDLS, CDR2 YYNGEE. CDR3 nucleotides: TGTGCCAGCAGCGTAGGGGCCCAGGAGCAGTACTTC. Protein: CASSVGAQEQYF.

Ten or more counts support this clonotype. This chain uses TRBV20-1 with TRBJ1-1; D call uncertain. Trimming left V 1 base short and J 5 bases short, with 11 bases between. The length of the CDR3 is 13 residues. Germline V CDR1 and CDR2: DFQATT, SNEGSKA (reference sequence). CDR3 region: CSARGGGDTEAFF. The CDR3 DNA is TGCAGTGCTAGAGGCGGCGGCGATACTGAAGCTTTCTTT.

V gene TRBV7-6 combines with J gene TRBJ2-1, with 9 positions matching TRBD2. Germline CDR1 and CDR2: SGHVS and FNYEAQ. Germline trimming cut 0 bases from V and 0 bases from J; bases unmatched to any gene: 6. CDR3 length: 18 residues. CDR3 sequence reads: CASSLAPSGARSYNEQFF. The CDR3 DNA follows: TGTGCCAGCAGCTTAGCACCTAGCGGGGCGCGCTCCTACAATGAGCAGTTCTTC.

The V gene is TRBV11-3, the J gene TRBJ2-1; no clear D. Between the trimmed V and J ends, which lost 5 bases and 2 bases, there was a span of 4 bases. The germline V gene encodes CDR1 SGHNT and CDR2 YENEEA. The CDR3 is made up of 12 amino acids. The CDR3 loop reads CASSTPYNEQFF. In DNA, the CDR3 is TGTGCCAGCAGCACCCCCTACAATGAGCAGTTCTTC. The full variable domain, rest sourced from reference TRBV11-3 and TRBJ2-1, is EAGVVQSPRYKIIEKKQPVAFWCNPISGHNTLYWYLQNLGQGPELLIRYENEEAVDDSQLPKDRFSAERLKGVDSTLKIQPAELGDSAVYLCASSTPYNEQFFGPGTRLTVL.

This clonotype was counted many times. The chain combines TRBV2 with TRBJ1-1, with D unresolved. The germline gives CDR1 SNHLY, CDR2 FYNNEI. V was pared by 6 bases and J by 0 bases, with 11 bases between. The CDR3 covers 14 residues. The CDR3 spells CASREMTVNTEAFF. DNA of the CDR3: TGTGCCAGCAGAGAAATGACGGTGAACACTGAAGCTTTCTTT.

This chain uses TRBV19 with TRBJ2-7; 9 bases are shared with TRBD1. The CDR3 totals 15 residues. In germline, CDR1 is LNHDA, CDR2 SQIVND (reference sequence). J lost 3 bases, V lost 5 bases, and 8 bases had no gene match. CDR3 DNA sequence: TGTGCCAGTAGTGCCGGGACAGGGAATCTCTACGAGCAGTACTTC. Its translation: CASSAGTGNLYEQYF.

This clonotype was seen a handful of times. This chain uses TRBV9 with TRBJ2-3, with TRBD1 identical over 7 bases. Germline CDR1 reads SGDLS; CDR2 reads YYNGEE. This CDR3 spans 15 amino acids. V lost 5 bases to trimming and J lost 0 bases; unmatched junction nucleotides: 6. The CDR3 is CASRAGTASTDTQYF. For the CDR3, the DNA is TGTGCCAGCAGAGCCGGGACAGCTAGCACAGATACGCAGTATTTT.

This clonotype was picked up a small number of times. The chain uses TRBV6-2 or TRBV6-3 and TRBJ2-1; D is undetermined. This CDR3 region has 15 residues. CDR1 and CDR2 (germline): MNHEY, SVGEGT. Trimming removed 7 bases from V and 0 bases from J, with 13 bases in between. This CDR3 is CASTLDLSSYNEQFF. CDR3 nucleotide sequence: TGTGCCAGCACCCTGGACCTAAGCTCCTACAATGAGCAGTTCTTC.

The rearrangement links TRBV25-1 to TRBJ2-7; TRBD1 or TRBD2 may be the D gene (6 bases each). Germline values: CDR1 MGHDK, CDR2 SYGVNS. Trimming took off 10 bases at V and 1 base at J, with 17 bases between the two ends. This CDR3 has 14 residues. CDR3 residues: CATGGEQLSYEQYF. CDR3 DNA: TGTGCCACCGGGGGCGAGCAGCTATCCTACGAGCAGTACTTC.

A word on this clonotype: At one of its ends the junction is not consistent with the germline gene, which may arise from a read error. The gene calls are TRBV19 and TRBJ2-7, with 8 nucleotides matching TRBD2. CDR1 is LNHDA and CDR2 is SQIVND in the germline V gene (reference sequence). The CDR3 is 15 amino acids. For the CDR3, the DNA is TGTGCCAGTAGTTCATCTAGCGGGTACAGGGACGAGCAGTGCTTC. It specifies CASSSSSGYRDEQCF.

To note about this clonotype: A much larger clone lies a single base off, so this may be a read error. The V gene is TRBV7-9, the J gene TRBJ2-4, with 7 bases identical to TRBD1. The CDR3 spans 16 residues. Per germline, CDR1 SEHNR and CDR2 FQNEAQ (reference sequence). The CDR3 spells CTSRSTGTATKNIQYF. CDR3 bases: TGTACCAGCAGGAGCACCGGGACAGCCACCAAAAACATTCAGTACTTC. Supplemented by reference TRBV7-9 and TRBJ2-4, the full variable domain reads DTGVSQNPRHKITKRGQNVTFRCDPISEHNRLYWYRQTLGQGPEFLTYFQNEAQLEKSRLLSDRFSAERPKGSFSTLEIQRTEQGDSAMYLCTSRSTGTATKNIQYFGAGTRLSVL.

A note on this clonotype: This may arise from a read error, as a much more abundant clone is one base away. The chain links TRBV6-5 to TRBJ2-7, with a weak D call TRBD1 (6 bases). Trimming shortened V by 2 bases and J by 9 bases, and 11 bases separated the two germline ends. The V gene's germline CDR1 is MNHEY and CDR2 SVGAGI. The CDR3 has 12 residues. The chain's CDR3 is CASSYTGNGQYF. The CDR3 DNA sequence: TGTGCCAGCAGTTACACAGGGAACGGGCAGTACTTC.